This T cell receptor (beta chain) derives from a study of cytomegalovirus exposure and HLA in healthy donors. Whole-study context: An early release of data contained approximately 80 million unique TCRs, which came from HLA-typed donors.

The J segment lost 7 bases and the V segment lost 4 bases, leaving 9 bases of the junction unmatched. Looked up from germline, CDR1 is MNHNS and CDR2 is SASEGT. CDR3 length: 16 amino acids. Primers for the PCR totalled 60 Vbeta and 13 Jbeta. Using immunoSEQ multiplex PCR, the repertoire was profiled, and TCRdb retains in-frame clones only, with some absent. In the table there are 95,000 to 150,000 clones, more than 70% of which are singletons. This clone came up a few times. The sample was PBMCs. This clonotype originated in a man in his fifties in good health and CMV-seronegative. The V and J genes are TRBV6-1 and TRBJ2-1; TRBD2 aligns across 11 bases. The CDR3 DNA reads TGTGCCAGCAGTGTGACTCTAGCGGGAGGTGGGAATGAGCAGTTCTTC. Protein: CASSVTLAGGGNEQFF.